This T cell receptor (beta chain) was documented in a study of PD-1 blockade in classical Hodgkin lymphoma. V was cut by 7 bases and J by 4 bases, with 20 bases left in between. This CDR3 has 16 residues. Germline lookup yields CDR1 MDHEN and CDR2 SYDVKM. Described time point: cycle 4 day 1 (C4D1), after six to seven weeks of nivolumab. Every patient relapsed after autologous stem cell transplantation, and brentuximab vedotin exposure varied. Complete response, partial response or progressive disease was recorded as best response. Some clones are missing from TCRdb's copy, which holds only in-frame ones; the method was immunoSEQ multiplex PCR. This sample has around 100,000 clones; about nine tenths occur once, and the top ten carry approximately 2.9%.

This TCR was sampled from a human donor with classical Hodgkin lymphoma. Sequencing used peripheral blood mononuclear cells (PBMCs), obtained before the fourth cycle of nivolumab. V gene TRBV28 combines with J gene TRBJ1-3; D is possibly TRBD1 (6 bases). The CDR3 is CASILGGRYSGNTIYF. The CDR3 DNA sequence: TGTGCCAGCATCTTAGGGGGAAGATACTCCGGAAACACCATATATTTT.